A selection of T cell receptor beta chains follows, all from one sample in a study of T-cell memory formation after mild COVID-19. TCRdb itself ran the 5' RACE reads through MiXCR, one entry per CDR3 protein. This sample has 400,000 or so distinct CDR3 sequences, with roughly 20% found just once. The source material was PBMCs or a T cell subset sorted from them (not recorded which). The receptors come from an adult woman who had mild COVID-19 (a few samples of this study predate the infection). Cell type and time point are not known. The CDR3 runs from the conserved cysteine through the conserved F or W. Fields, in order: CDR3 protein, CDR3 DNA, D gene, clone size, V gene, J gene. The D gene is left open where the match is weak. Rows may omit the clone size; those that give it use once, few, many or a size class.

CDR3: CASSRYAGEQFF
DNA: TGTGCCAGCAGCCGCTATGCGGGGGAGCAGTTCTTC
D: NA
size: NA
V: TRBV7-2
J: TRBJ2-1

CDR3: CASSSPGLAGGQNTGELFF
DNA: TGTGCCAGCAGTTCTCCGGGACTAGCGGGGGGCCAGAACACCGGGGAGCTGTTTTTT
D: TRBD2
size: NA
V: TRBV6-6
J: TRBJ2-2

CDR3: CASSFLLGTDTQYF
DNA: TGTGCCAGCAGTTTCTTACTGGGGACAGATACGCAGTATTTT
D: NA
size: few
V: TRBV12-3/TRBV12-4
J: TRBJ2-3

CDR3: CASSFERGRETQYF
DNA: TGTGCCAGCAGCTTCGAGAGGGGGAGGGAGACCCAGTACTTC
D: NA
size: NA
V: TRBV11-2
J: TRBJ2-5

CDR3: CSVAYSGVTGTEAFF
DNA: TGCAGCGTGGCCTATTCAGGGGTCACGGGGACTGAAGCTTTCTTT
D: NA
size: few
V: TRBV29-1
J: TRBJ1-1

CDR3: CASSQGGLAGGPRLRDEQFF
DNA: TGTGCCAGCAGCCAAGGTGGACTAGCGGGGGGGCCAAGGTTGAGGGATGAGCAGTTCTTC
D: TRBD2
size: few
V: TRBV3-1
J: TRBJ2-1

CDR3: CASSFNHRPASYEQYF
DNA: TGTGCCAGCAGCTTTAACCATAGACCCGCCTCCTACGAGCAGTACTTC
D: NA
size: NA
V: TRBV5-5
J: TRBJ2-7

CDR3: CSVTGLIGYTF
DNA: TGCAGCGTTACAGGGTTGATTGGCTACACCTTC
D: NA
size: NA
V: TRBV29-1
J: TRBJ1-2

CDR3: CASSLASGASYEQYF
DNA: TGCGCCAGCAGCTTGGCCTCAGGGGCCTCCTACGAGCAGTACTTC
D: NA
size: few
V: TRBV5-1
J: TRBJ2-7

CDR3: CSAPLGRQGNTEAFF
DNA: TGCAGTGCTCCTCTCGGCAGACAGGGGAACACTGAAGCTTTCTTT
D: TRBD1
size: NA
V: TRBV20-1
J: TRBJ1-1

CDR3: CASSSVLGRSPLHF
DNA: TGTGCCAGCAGCAGTGTCCTTGGCCGTTCACCCCTCCACTTT
D: NA
size: NA
V: TRBV12-3/TRBV12-4
J: TRBJ1-6

CDR3: CASSSPVARGTEAFF
DNA: TGTGCCAGCAGTTCTCCAGTGGCGCGGGGGACTGAAGCTTTCTTT
D: NA
size: once
V: TRBV6-5
J: TRBJ1-1

CDR3: CSAPKGTPGSDEQFF
DNA: TGCAGTGCTCCGAAGGGGACCCCGGGGAGTGATGAGCAGTTCTTC
D: NA
size: few
V: TRBV20-1
J: TRBJ2-1

CDR3: CATSDVNSNQPQHF
DNA: TGTGCCACCAGTGATGTGAACAGCAATCAGCCCCAGCATTTT
D: NA
size: NA
V: TRBV24-1
J: TRBJ1-5

CDR3: CASSFIGNTGELFF
DNA: TGTGCCAGCAGTTTTATCGGGAACACCGGGGAGCTGTTTTTT
D: NA
size: NA
V: TRBV28
J: TRBJ2-2

CDR3: CASSYSSGNPSYNEQFF
DNA: TGTGCCAGCAGTTACTCTAGTGGGAATCCCTCCTACAATGAGCAGTTCTTC
D: NA
size: once
V: TRBV6-6
J: TRBJ2-1

CDR3: CASSSLTSGGLKPTDTQYF
DNA: TGCGCCAGCAGCTCCTTGACTAGCGGGGGCCTTAAGCCCACAGATACGCAGTATTTT
D: TRBD2
size: NA
V: TRBV5-1
J: TRBJ2-3

CDR3: CASSFSESSYEQYF
DNA: TGTGCCAGCAGCTTCAGCGAGAGCTCCTACGAGCAGTACTTC
D: NA
size: few
V: TRBV5-6
J: TRBJ2-7

CDR3: CASSLGLGETQYF
DNA: TGTGCCAGCAGCTTAGGGTTAGGAGAGACCCAGTACTTC
D: NA
size: many
V: TRBV7-7
J: TRBJ2-5

CDR3: CASMRTGTNYGYTF
DNA: TGTGCCAGTATGCGGACAGGGACTAACTATGGCTACACCTTC
D: TRBD1
size: few
V: TRBV19
J: TRBJ1-2

CDR3: CASSQLAGGFNEQFF
DNA: TGTGCCAGCAGTCAACTAGCGGGAGGGTTCAATGAGCAGTTCTTC
D: TRBD2
size: NA
V: TRBV6-5
J: TRBJ2-1

CDR3: CASSPWGPSGVGYDEQFF
DNA: TGTGCCAGCTCACCGTGGGGGCCTAGCGGGGTTGGTTACGATGAGCAGTTCTTC
D: TRBD2
size: few
V: TRBV18
J: TRBJ2-1

CDR3: CASSQIKGGDYGYTF
DNA: TGTGCCAGCAGCCAAATAAAAGGGGGGGACTATGGCTACACCTTC
D: NA
size: few
V: TRBV7-2
J: TRBJ1-2

CDR3: CASSEWGSVSSYEQYF
DNA: TGTGCCAGCAGTGAATGGGGTAGCGTAAGCTCCTACGAGCAGTACTTC
D: NA
size: NA
V: TRBV25-1
J: TRBJ2-7

CDR3: CASSPPSPWETQYF
DNA: TGTGCCAGCAGCCCACCTTCTCCGTGGGAGACCCAGTACTTC
D: NA
size: NA
V: TRBV7-2
J: TRBJ2-5

CDR3: CASSSQGQGEAFF
DNA: TGTGCCAGCAGTTCCCAGGGACAGGGAGAAGCTTTCTTT
D: TRBD1
size: NA
V: TRBV12-3/TRBV12-4
J: TRBJ1-1

CDR3: CASGWGENTEAFF
DNA: TGTGCTAGTGGTTGGGGAGAGAACACTGAAGCTTTCTTT
D: NA
size: NA
V: TRBV12-5
J: TRBJ1-1

CDR3: CASSHPMEQIRNTIYF
DNA: TGTGCCAGCAGCCATCCTATGGAACAGATCCGAAACACCATATATTTT
D: NA
size: NA
V: TRBV4-2
J: TRBJ1-3

CDR3: CASSLWDRGGETQYF
DNA: TGTGCCAGCAGCTTATGGGACAGGGGGGGAGAGACCCAGTACTTC
D: TRBD1
size: NA
V: TRBV11-2
J: TRBJ2-5

CDR3: CSAREGERGGRTEAFF
DNA: TGCAGTGCTAGAGAAGGGGAGAGGGGGGGAAGAACTGAAGCTTTCTTT
D: NA
size: NA
V: TRBV20-1
J: TRBJ1-1

CDR3: CASSFTDRATEAFF
DNA: TGTGCCAGCAGCTTCACGGACAGGGCCACTGAAGCTTTCTTT
D: TRBD1
size: few
V: TRBV7-9
J: TRBJ1-1

CDR3: CASSLMGHLKDTQYF
DNA: TGTGCCAGCAGCTTAATGGGGCATTTGAAAGATACGCAGTATTTT
D: NA
size: few
V: TRBV7-2
J: TRBJ2-3

CDR3: CASSLTTSGGLYNEQFF
DNA: TGTGCCAGCAGCTTAACCACTAGCGGGGGACTTTACAATGAGCAGTTCTTC
D: TRBD2
size: few
V: TRBV7-9
J: TRBJ2-1

CDR3: CASSSRDGIQPQHF
DNA: TGTGCCAGCAGCTCCCGAGATGGGATTCAGCCCCAGCATTTT
D: NA
size: NA
V: TRBV7-9
J: TRBJ1-5

CDR3: CASRLLASAGELFF
DNA: TGTGCCAGCAGGTTATTAGCGTCGGCCGGGGAGCTGTTTTTT
D: NA
size: few
V: TRBV6-5
J: TRBJ2-2

CDR3: CASSPGTFLLGELFF
DNA: TGTGCCAGTAGTCCCGGGACTTTCTTACTCGGGGAGCTGTTTTTT
D: NA
size: medium-sized
V: TRBV19
J: TRBJ2-2

CDR3: CASSLVGAELFF
DNA: TGTGCCAGCAGTTTGGTGGGAGCCGAGCTGTTTTTT
D: NA
size: NA
V: TRBV12-3/TRBV12-4
J: TRBJ2-2

CDR3: CASSQYDFLAKNIQYF
DNA: TGCGCCAGCAGTCAATATGACTTCTTAGCCAAAAACATTCAGTACTTC
D: NA
size: NA
V: TRBV23-1
J: TRBJ2-4

CDR3: CASTPTDNYGYTF
DNA: TGTGCCAGCACCCCTACGGATAACTATGGCTACACCTTC
D: NA
size: NA
V: TRBV7-6
J: TRBJ1-2

CDR3: CATSDLPSGRDTQYF
DNA: TGTGCCACCAGTGATTTGCCTAGCGGAAGGGATACGCAGTATTTT
D: TRBD2
size: few
V: TRBV24-1
J: TRBJ2-3

CDR3: CSVRALRSYNEQFF
DNA: TGCAGTGTCCGGGCCCTAAGGTCGTACAATGAGCAGTTCTTC
D: NA
size: few
V: TRBV20-1
J: TRBJ2-1

CDR3: CASSSVTGDESGYTF
DNA: TGTGCCAGCAGCTCAGTGACAGGGGATGAGAGTGGCTACACCTTC
D: TRBD1
size: few
V: TRBV5-6
J: TRBJ1-2

CDR3: CASSPISTSGRRAGELFF
DNA: TGTGCCAGCAGTCCAATATCCACTAGCGGGAGAAGGGCCGGGGAGCTGTTTTTT
D: TRBD2
size: NA
V: TRBV7-2
J: TRBJ2-2

CDR3: CASTKPTGSYNEQFF
DNA: TGTGCCAGCACGAAGCCGACAGGGTCCTACAATGAGCAGTTCTTC
D: TRBD1
size: NA
V: TRBV14
J: TRBJ2-1

CDR3: CASSVAGARNEQFF
DNA: TGTGCCAGCAGCGTAGCGGGAGCTCGGAATGAGCAGTTCTTC
D: TRBD2
size: few
V: TRBV3-1
J: TRBJ2-1